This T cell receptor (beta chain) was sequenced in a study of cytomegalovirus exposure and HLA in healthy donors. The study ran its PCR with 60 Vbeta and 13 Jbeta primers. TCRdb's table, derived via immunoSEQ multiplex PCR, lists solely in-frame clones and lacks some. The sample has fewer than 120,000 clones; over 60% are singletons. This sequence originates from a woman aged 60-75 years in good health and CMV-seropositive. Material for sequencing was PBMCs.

This CDR3 reads CASRLSGLDVFDEQFF. CDR3 DNA sequence: TGTGCCAGCAGACTCTCCGGACTAGATGTTTTCGATGAGCAGTTCTTC. The J gene is TRBJ2-1, the V gene TRBV2; TRBD2 agrees at 7 bases. The CDR3 is 16 residues long. The ends lost 6 bases at V and 8 bases at J; junction bases unmatched: 16. Germline values: CDR1 SNHLY, CDR2 FYNNEI.